This T cell receptor beta chain was sequenced during a study of blood T cell repertoires in COVID-19. Study as a whole: Samples came from the United States, Italy and Spain, spanning acute and convalescent COVID-19.

The method was immunoSEQ multiplex PCR; TCRdb's version includes in-frame clones alone and lacks a portion of them. Of about 120,000 clones listed, approximately 90% were seen once; the top ten hold approximately 1.9%. The source material was peripheral blood. The sequence was obtained from a human donor with active COVID-19. The donor label of this sample is uncertain.

CDR3 loop: CASSPPPQGGYNEQFF. Here the CDR3 DNA reads TGTGCCAGCAGCCCACCTCCCCAGGGTGGCTACAATGAGCAGTTCTTC. The chain employs TRBV7-9 and TRBJ2-1; D possibly corresponds to TRBD1 (5 bases). The CDR3 consists of 16 residues. The germline gives CDR1 SEHNR, CDR2 FQNEAQ (reference sequence). V shed 5 bases and J shed 3 bases, with 17 bases lying between them.